This T cell receptor (beta chain) was retrieved from a study of cytotoxic CD8 clonotypes in ibrutinib-treated CLL. Study summary: The patients, under 13 relapsed/refractory and approximately 15 treatment-naive, included about 18 who were IGHV unmutated. Patients attained some 24 partial and 2 complete responses; at median 68 months, approximately 15 remained remitted while approximately twelve progressed.

Losses at the gene ends were 4 bases for V and 4 bases for J; bases not matched to a gene: 8. CDR1 and CDR2 (germline): MDHEN, SYDVKM. The CDR3 is made up of 16 amino acids. Method: immunoSEQ multiplex PCR; TCRdb's copy keeps in-frame clones and lacks some. Altogether approximately 210,000 clones are present, around three quarters being singletons, with the ten largest covering 10% to 15%. Study-wide results and limits: Patients showed higher baseline clonality than age-matched healthy donors, and it tracked circulating CD8+ T-cell counts.

This clone was picked up one time. Its cognate antigen is unknown. The rearrangement links TRBV28 to TRBJ2-1, with 9 bases fitting TRBD2. This specimen consisted of PBMCs, obtained after 24 months of ibrutinib treatment. This receptor was obtained from a human donor with chronic lymphocytic leukemia. CDR3 residues: CASSSPVAGAYNEQFF. CDR3 coding DNA: TGTGCCAGCAGTTCCCCTGTAGCGGGAGCATACAATGAGCAGTTCTTC.